The present entry profiles one TCR beta chain with its context. What it recognizes is unknown. Between the trimmed V and J ends, which lost 7 bases and 5 bases, there was a span of 12 bases. Germline V gene sequence: CDR1 MNHEY, CDR2 SVGEGT. The CDR3 is made up of 13 amino acids. Method: immunoSEQ multiplex PCR; TCRdb's copy keeps in-frame clones and lacks some. The table records around 140,000 clones, 70% to 90% of them present only once. The data are from a study of T cell responses to AZD1222 COVID-19 vaccine. Study-wide results and limits: No day 14 peak samples; only post-peak repertoires were characterized. Just 5 to 7 people given AZD1222 tested seropositive at baseline.

This clonotype was sampled from an adult in good health. V is TRBV6-2 or TRBV6-3 and J is TRBJ1-5; a possible D gene is TRBD1 (5 bases). Sequencing used peripheral blood, obtained on day 0 of AZD1222 vaccination. CDR3 in amino acids: CASTPRDYQPQHF. Written as DNA, the CDR3 is TGTGCCAGCACCCCGCGGGACTATCAGCCCCAGCATTTT.